These 10 T cell receptor beta chains were sequenced from one sample in a study of robustness of blood B and T cell sequencing. TCR beta repertoires were quantified from mRNA rather than genomic DNA. A 5' template-switch oligo added a universal priming site during cDNA synthesis. The template-switch oligo carried a 12-nucleotide random UMI tagging each cDNA molecule. TCRdb re-analysed the PCR reads in MiXCR, keeping a single row per CDR3 protein. The sample has 1,500 to 2,000 distinct CDR3 sequences; about 70% are singletons. The sequencing sample was made of peripheral blood. Receptors were obtained from a human donor in good health.

The V gene is TRBV20-1, the J gene TRBJ1-6, with D tentatively TRBD1 (6 bases). CDR3 size: 13 residues. Deletions cut 6 bases from V and 8 bases from J, with 14 bases between. CDR1 and CDR2 from the germline V gene are DFQATT and SNEGSKA (reference sequence). The CDR3 nucleotides are TGCAGTGCCCGATCCGGACAGTATTCACCCCTCCACTTT. Protein product: CSARSGQYSPLHF.

The J gene is TRBJ1-2, the V gene TRBV28; unclear D gene. This CDR3 contains 12 residues. V lost 1 base and J 5 bases, leaving 5 bases between the germline ends. The germline gives CDR1 MDHEN, CDR2 SYDVKM. The DNA for the CDR3 is TGTGCCAGCAGTTTATCTGAATATGGCTACACCTTC. Translated, it gives CASSLSEYGYTF.

J is TRBJ2-1 and V is TRBV20-1, with D perhaps matching TRBD1 or TRBD2 (5 bases each). The V and J ends lost 0 bases and 7 bases respectively, with 16 bases between them. Germline V gene lookup returns CDR1 DFQATT and CDR2 SNEGSKA (reference sequence). This CDR3 is 15 amino acids long. This CDR3 reads CSAREEGRMLNEQFF. The CDR3 coding sequence is TGCAGTGCTAGAGAAGAGGGGCGGATGCTGAATGAGCAGTTCTTC.

The rearrangement uses TRBV7-8 and TRBJ1-1, with 9 bases matching TRBD1. The CDR3 contains 14 residues. The junction had 8 bases not matched to a gene; V was cut back by 7 bases and J by 5 bases. Germline V gives CDR1 SGHVS, CDR2 FQNEAQ. CDR3 loop: CASIAGTGRTEAFF. Written as DNA, the CDR3 is TGTGCCAGCATCGCCGGGACAGGGAGAACTGAAGCTTTCTTT.

This chain connects TRBV27 to TRBJ1-5; D gene ambiguous. CDR1 is MNHEY, CDR2 SMNVEV, per germline (reference sequence). V dropped 2 bases and J dropped 3 bases, with 5 bases sitting between them. This CDR3 is 13 amino acids long. The CDR3 spells CASSLGPNQPQHF. CDR3 coding DNA: TGTGCCAGCAGTTTAGGACCCAATCAGCCCCAGCATTTT.

V is TRBV24-1 and J is TRBJ2-1; D not resolved. Germline V CDR1 and CDR2: KGHDR, SFDVKD. The CDR3 extends over 15 amino acids. V dropped 5 bases and J dropped 7 bases, with 17 bases sitting between them. The CDR3 region has the DNA TGTGCCACCAGTGCCGCAGAGAAGCTAGTGAATGAGCAGTTCTTC. Its protein is CATSAAEKLVNEQFF.

The V and J genes are TRBV4-2 and TRBJ2-3, with TRBD2 as a possible D gene (7 bases). Germline CDR1 and CDR2: LGHNA and YNFKEQ. The V and J ends lost 0 bases and 2 bases respectively, with 18 bases between them. The CDR3 has 18 amino acids. The CDR3 DNA follows: TGTGCCAGCAGCCAAGATTGGGACGGGGGGCGCTCCACAGATACGCAGTATTTT. Protein: CASSQDWDGGRSTDTQYF.

The gene calls are TRBV7-2 and TRBJ2-2; D is unresolved. V was shortened by 3 bases and J by 0 bases, with 8 bases between the two germline ends. CDR3 length: 15 residues. Germline-derived CDR1 and CDR2 are SGHTA and FQGNSA. The CDR3 reads CASSFPDSNTGELFF. The CDR3 bases are TGTGCCAGCAGCTTTCCCGATTCGAACACCGGGGAGCTGTTTTTT.

This chain uses TRBV5-1 with TRBJ1-3; 7 nucleotides match TRBD1. V was clipped by 0 bases and J by 0 bases; unmatched bases: 6. Per germline, CDR1 SGHRS and CDR2 YFSETQ. This CDR3 has 17 amino acids. The CDR3 protein is CASSLERGRSSGNTIYF. In DNA, the CDR3 is TGCGCCAGCAGCTTGGAAAGGGGGCGAAGCTCTGGAAACACCATATATTTT.

The table lists this clonotype with a count of one. The chain carries TRBV7-2 and TRBJ2-7; TRBD1 aligns across 7 bases. This CDR3 comprises 14 residues. With V trimmed by 2 bases and J by 3 bases, 4 bases remained unmatched. Germline CDR1 is SGHTA and CDR2 is FQGNSA. The CDR3 region is CASSLQGQHYEQYF. For the CDR3, the DNA is TGTGCCAGCAGCTTACAGGGACAGCACTACGAGCAGTACTTC.